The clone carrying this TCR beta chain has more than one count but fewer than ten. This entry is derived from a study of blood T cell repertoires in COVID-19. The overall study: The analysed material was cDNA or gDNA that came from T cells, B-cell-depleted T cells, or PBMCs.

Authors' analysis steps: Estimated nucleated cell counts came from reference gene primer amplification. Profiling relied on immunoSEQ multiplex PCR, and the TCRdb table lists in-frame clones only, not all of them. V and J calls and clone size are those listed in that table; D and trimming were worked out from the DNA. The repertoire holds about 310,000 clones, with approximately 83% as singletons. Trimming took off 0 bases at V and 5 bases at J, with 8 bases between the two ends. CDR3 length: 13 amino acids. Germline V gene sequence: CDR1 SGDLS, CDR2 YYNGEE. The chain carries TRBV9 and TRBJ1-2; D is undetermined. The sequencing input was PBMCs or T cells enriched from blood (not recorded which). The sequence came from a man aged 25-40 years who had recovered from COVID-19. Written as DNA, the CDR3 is TGTGCCAGCAGCGTAGAATCGGGGTATGGCTACACCTTC. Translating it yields CASSVESGYGYTF.